This T cell receptor beta chain was recorded in a study of a mutant IDH1 vaccine in newly diagnosed glioma (TCRdb year 2021). The study in broad terms: In the chemotherapy-containing groups, vaccination started alongside temozolomide cycles, whereas in patients who had radiotherapy alone it started 4-6 weeks after radiotherapy. For exploratory analyses, longitudinal TCRB deep sequencing was carried out in more than 20 treated patients wherever samples were available. Of the 25 to 40 treated patients, about 62% were male and approximately 40% were female, and the mean age was approximately 37 years. The week-35 safety follow-up took place at visit V12, and the week-47 end of study took place at visit V13. Before enrollment, patients had received standard therapy of radiotherapy alone, temozolomide alone, or radiochemotherapy with temozolomide; most received the combination. Peripheral blood was drawn at six visits: V03 (baseline), V05, V07, V10, V12 and V13. Study-level results and caveats: Vaccine-induced immune responses across multiple MHC alleles were detected in approximately 93% of patients. The authors stated that sample limitations prevented analyses of patient blood samples from being reproduced. PBMC samples for TCRB deep sequencing were selected based on availability. No apparent relationship was observed between pseudoprogression and alterations in the top peripheral T cell clonotypes detected by TCRB sequencing.

Concerning this clone: There is no known antigen for this receptor. Nothing much larger sits one base from this clone, and base qualities are not available.

Preparation of the library involved the immunoSEQ multiplex PCR assay. The hsTCRB Kit was used according to the manufacturer's protocol to amplify rearranged TCR beta chain sequences. Sequencing of TCRB libraries was carried out on an Illumina MiSeq. The authors' pipeline ran thus. The kit vendor's proprietary platform handled demultiplexing, trimming and gene mapping. TCRdb's version of the immuneACCESS table is confined to in-frame rearrangements and falls short of the full clone set. An unresolved V gene accounts for under half of the shortfall where checked; the remainder is of unknown origin. The V and J calls and clone size are taken from that table; D and trimming were inferred from the DNA. Recorded for this sample are about 32,000 clones; roughly four fifths of them occurred a single time. The ten most abundant clones make up 15% to 17% of the sample. Reading from cysteine to phenylalanine, the CDR3 counts 17 amino acids. The sequence is cut down to CDR3 DNA, 51 bases in frame from base 1. V is reduced by 5 bases and J by 7 bases, leaving a spacing of 26 bases between them. CDR1 LNHDA and CDR2 SQIVND were looked up in the germline V gene (reference sequence).

This sample's time point label indicates: week 35, safety follow-up. Each vaccine dose was 300 ug of a 20-mer mutant IDH1 peptide in Montanide, given subcutaneously with topical imiquimod. Patients received eight vaccinations in weeks 1, 3, 5, 7, 11, 15, 19 and 23, corresponding to visits V03 through V10. Newly diagnosed WHO grade 3 or 4 IDH1-mutant astrocytomas showing loss of nuclear ATRX were present in the donors. The samples were drawn from NOA16, a multicentre, single-arm, open-label phase I trial in Germany that tested a mutant IDH1 peptide vaccine in humans for the first time. Genomic DNA for TCRB sequencing was extracted from EDTA blood using the DNeasy Blood and Tissue Kit.

The sequence links TRBV19 to TRBJ1-2, with the D segment identity uncertain. The clonotype comes from a man younger than 45 with glioma. Source: PBMCs, taken from a glioma patient whose treatment included an IDH1 peptide vaccine. The CDR3 region: CASSPLQGRALPFGYTF. The base sequence is TGTGCCAGTAGTCCGTTACAAGGACGTGCGCTCCCCTTTGGCTACACCTTC.